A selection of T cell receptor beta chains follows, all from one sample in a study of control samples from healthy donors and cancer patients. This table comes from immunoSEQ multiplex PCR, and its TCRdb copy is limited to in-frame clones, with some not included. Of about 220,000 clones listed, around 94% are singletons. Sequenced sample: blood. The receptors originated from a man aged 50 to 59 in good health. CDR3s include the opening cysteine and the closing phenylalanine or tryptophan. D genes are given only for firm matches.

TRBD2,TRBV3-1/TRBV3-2,CASSQGAGGAEETQYF
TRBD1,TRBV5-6,CASSLGQANNSPLHF
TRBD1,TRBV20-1,CSASGTGKGGGYTF
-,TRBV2,CASSFDLSGANVLTF
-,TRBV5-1,CASSLGQFSNQPQHF
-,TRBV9,CASSVMGTEAFF
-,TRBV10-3,CAISESSYGYTF
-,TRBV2,CASSESGTTNEKLFF
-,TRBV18,CASSPPEQSVLHF
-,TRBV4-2,CASSQFTDNYGYTF
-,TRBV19,CASSIVGTMNSPLHF
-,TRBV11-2,CASSHSDRQETQYF
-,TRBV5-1,CASSLGEIIGEKLFF
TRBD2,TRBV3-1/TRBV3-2,CASSQDLRASGGKDTQYF
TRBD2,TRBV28,CASRWLAGESNTGELFF
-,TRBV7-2,CASSLGFETQYF
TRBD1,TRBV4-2,CASSQRRDSLRQPQHF
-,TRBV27,CASSFPGNTEAFF
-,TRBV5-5,CASSYVKTGFSFDGNTIYF
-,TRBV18,CASSDSNSPLHF
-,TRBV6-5,CASGVRRESPLHF
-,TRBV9,CASSVGQLVETQYF
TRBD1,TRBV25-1,CASSDKGARTEAFF
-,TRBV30,CACTQGGYQPQHF
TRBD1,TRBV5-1,CASSATGGADYGYTF
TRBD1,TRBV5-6,CASSLGEKGQGIFGYTF
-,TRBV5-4,CASSLRQGTGNTIYF
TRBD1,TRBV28,CASNGDSSYNSPLHF
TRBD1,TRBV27,CASSPRQGISNQPQHF
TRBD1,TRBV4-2,CASRSGTGKETQYF
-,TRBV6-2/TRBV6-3,CASSYVRGDHGYTF
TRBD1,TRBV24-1,CATSDPAGTGNEQFF
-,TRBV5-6,CASSLATDTQYF
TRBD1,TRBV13,CASSLVGQVGDYGYTF
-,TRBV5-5,CASSLEGGENYGYTF
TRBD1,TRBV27,CASTTGGSNQPQHF
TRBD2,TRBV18,CASSPRNQRGGPFF
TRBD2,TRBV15,CATSSTSGGFDEQFF
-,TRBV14,CASSQMVGRSGYGYTF
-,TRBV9,CASSVKGGRSTEAFF
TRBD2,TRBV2,CASRGGGGKDTQYF
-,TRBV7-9,CASSWGSAGTYEQYF
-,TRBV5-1,CASSFGGGNTGELFF
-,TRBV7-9,CASTLDGVATDTQYF
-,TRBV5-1,CASSPGRSYNSPLHF
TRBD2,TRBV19,CASSIASGGPDTQYF